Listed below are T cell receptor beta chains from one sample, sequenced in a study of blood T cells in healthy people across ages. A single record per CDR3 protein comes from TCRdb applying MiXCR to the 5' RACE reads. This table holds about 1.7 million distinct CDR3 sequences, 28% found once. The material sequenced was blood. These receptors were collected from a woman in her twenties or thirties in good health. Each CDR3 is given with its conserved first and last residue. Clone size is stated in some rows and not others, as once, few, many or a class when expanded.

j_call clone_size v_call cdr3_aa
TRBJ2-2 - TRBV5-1 CASILGMNTGELFF
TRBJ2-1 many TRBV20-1 CSAEVPLIYNEQFF
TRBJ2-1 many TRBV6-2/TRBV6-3 CASSNLNEQFF
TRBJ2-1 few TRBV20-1 CSALGTAISNEQFF
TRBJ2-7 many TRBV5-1 CASSPYDRGAEQYF
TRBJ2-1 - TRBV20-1 CSASKGLVGGPSEQFF
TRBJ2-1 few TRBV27 CASSFGAGYNEQFF
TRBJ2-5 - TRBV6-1 CASRSLDREETQYF
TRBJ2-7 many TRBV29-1 CSVTFGTDYEQYF
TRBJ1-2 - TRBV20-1 CSARQETRDGYTF
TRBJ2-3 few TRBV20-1 CSARPETGASRADTQYF
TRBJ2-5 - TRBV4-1 CASSQVRLAVYNEQYF
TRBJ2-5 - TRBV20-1 CSASRGELAGGKTQYF
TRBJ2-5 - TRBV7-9 CASSLVENGETQYF
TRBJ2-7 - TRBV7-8 CASSLGTVAGLDSYEQYF
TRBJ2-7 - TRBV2 CASSALGAYEQYF
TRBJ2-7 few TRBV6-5 CASGLTGTGVYEQYF
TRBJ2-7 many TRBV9 CASSVGGRQLSYEEYF
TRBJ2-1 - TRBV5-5 CASSFGSMSGSVYEQFF
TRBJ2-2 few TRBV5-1 CASSSGARSTGELFF
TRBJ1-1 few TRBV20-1 CSALSDRSLSEAFF
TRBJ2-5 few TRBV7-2 CASSLGLGTSGQGTQYF
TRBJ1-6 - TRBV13 CASSLLSTGGNSPLHF
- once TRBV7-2 CASSSRESSYNEQYF
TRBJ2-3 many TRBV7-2 CASSRPADLITDTQYF
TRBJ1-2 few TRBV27 CASSPKAYGTGTYGYTF
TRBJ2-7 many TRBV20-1 CSARVGSGSGEQYF
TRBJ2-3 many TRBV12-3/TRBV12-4 CASSPTPDDTDTQYF
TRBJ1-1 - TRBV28 CASSLRAGWATEAFF
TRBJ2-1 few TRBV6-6 CASSGIAGSSYNEQFF
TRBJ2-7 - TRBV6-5 CASSYRADYEQYF
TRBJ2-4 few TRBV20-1 CSARDQIKQYF
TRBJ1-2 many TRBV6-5 CASSYGQGLYGYTF
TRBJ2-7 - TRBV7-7 CASSLSGGVTEQYF
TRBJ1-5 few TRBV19 CASSRSDGPQHF
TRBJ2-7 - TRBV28 CASSEPGTGSHEQYF
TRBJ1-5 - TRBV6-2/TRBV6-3 CASSLGINSNQPQHF
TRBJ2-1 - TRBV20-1 CSTYRGGSYNEQFF
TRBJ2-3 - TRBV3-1 CASSLNSLSGRSTDTQYF
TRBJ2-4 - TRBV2 CAGSERQSAKNIQYF
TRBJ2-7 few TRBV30 CAWSGRLTQRQYF
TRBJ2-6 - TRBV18 CASSTVGVSGANVLTF
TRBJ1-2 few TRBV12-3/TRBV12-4 CASSFDSSGDGYTF
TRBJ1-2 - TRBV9 CASSVGGESYGYTF
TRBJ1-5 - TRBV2 CASRMGTDQPQHF
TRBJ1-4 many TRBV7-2 CASSPQGNNEKLFF
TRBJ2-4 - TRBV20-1 CSARLAGVGNIQYF
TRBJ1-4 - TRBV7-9 CASSLVGQGLEKLFF
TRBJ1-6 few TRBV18 CASSGSSNSPLHF
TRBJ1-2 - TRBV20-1 CSAAAGTWRGYTF
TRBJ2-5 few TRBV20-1 CSAKGAVQGQETQYF
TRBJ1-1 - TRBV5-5 CASSLLSGARVVNTEAFF
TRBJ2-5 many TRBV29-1 CSAGQLQETQYF
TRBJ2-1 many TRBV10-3 CAISDPGGYPPTENEQFF
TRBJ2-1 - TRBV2 CASSRTGHEQFF